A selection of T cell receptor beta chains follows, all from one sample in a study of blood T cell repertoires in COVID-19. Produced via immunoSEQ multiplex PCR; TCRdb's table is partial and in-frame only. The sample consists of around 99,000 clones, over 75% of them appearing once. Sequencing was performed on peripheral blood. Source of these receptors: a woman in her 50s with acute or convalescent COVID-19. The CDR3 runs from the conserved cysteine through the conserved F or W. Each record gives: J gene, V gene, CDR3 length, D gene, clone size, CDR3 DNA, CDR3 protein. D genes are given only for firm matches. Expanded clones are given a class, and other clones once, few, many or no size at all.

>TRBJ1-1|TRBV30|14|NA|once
TGTGCCTGGAGTGTAAGACATCCGAACACTGAAGCTTTCTTT
CAWSVRHPNTEAFF
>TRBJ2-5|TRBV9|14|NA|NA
TGTGCCAGCAGTGTTAGGAGGGACTCAGTTTCCCAGTACTTC
CASSVRRDSVSQYF
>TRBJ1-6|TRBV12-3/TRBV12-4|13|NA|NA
TGTGCCACCCGAGTTAAAGATAATTCACCCCTCCACTTT
CATRVKDNSPLHF
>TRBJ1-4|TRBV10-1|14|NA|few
TGCGCCAGCAGTGATCAGTCAACTAATGAAAAACTGTTTTTT
CASSDQSTNEKLFF
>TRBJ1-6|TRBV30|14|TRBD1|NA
TGTGCCTGGAGGTGGGACAGGGCGCAATCACCCCTCCACTTT
CAWRWDRAQSPLHF
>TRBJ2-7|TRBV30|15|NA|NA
TGTGCCTGGACCCCTATAGGAGCTAACTCCTACGAGCAGTACTTC
CAWTPIGANSYEQYF
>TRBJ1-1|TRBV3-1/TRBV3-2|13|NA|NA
TGTGCCAGCAGCCAACGGGGGGACACTGAAGCTTTCTTT
CASSQRGDTEAFF
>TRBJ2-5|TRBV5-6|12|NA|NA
TGTGCCAGCAGCTTAGGTCCGGGGACCCAGTACTTC
CASSLGPGTQYF
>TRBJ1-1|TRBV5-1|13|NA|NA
TGCGCCAGCAGCAGGGGGAGTAACACTGAAGCTTTCTTT
CASSRGSNTEAFF
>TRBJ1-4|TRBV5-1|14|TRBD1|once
TGCGCCAGCCGGGGACAGGGGGCAAATGAAAAACTGTTTTTT
CASRGQGANEKLFF
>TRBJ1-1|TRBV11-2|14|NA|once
TGTGCCAGCAGCTTAGAGGGCAGGAACACTGAAGCTTTCTTT
CASSLEGRNTEAFF
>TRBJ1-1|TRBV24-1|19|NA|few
TGTGCCACCAGTGATAGAGCCGGGACACCAACGTTCATGAACACTGAAGCTTTCTTT
CATSDRAGTPTFMNTEAFF
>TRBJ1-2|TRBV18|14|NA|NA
TGTGCCAGCTCACTCGTCCGCGGCCCGGGGGGCTACACCTTC
CASSLVRGPGGYTF
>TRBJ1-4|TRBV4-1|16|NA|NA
TGCGCCAGCAGCCAAGAGAATACAGCGGTGGGGGAAAAACTGTTTTTT
CASSQENTAVGEKLFF
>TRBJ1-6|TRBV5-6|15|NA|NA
TGTGCCAGCACTTTAGGAGCGGTGAATAATTCACCCCTCCACTTT
CASTLGAVNNSPLHF
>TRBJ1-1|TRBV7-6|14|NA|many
TGTGCCAGCAGCTTTTCGCAGGGGAACACTGAAGCTTTCTTT
CASSFSQGNTEAFF
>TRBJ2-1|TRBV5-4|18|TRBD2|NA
TGTGCCAGCAGCGCGAACCTAGCGGGGGGCACTCTCTACAATGAGCAGTTCTTC
CASSANLAGGTLYNEQFF
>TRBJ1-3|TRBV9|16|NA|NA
TGTGCCAGCAGCCCCCCCCCAGGCATCTCTGGAAACACCATATATTTT
CASSPPPGISGNTIYF
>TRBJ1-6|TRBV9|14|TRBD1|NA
TGTGCCAGCAGCCGGCAGGGGGCGAATTCACCCCTCCACTTT
CASSRQGANSPLHF
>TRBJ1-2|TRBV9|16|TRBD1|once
TGTGCCAGCAGCGTAGCTTCAGGGGGCAATAACTATGGCTACACCTTC
CASSVASGGNNYGYTF
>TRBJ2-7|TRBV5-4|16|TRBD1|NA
TGTGCCAGCAGCGCTACAGGGGGATCCACCGCCTACGAGCAGTACTTC
CASSATGGSTAYEQYF
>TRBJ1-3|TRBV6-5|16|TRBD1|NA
TGTGCCAGCAGTTACGGGGACAGACGCTCTGGAAACACCATATATTTT
CASSYGDRRSGNTIYF
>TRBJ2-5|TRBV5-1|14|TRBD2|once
TGCGCCAGCAGCCCAGGGAGGGCGGCAGAGACCCAGTACTTC
CASSPGRAAETQYF
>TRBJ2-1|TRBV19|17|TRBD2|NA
TGTGCCAGCTCGGGACTAGCGGGTACTACGGGGTTTAATGAGCAGTTCTTC
CASSGLAGTTGFNEQFF